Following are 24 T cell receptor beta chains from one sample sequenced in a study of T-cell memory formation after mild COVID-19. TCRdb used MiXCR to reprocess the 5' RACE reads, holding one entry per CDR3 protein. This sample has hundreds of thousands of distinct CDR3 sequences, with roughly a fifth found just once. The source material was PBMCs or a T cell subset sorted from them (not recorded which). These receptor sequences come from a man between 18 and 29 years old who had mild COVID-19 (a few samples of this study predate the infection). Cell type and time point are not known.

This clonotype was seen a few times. CDR3 protein: CASNSGTGGVETQYF. In DNA, the CDR3 is TGTGCCAGCAATTCCGGGACAGGGGGCGTAGAGACCCAGTACTTC. The chain couples TRBV28 to TRBJ2-5, with TRBD1 identical over 12 bases. Germline assignment: CDR1 MDHEN and CDR2 SYDVKM. The trim removed 7 bases at V and 4 bases at J, leaving 7 bases unmatched. This CDR3 contains 15 residues.

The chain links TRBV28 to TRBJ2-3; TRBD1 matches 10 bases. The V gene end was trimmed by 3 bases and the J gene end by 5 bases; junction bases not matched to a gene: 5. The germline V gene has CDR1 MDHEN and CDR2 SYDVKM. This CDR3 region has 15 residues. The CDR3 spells CASSFRTGGIDTQYF. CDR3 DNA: TGTGCCAGCAGTTTCAGGACAGGGGGGATAGATACGCAGTATTTT.

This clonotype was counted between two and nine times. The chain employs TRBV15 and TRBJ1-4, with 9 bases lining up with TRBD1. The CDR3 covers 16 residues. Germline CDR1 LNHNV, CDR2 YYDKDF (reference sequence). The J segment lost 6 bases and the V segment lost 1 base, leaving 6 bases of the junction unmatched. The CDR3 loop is CATSRGGGQGHEKLFF. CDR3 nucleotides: TGTGCCACCAGCAGAGGCGGGGGACAGGGTCATGAAAAACTGTTTTTT.

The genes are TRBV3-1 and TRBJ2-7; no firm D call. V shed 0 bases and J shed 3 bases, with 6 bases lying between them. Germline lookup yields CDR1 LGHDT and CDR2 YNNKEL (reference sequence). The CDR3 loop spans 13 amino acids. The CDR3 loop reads CASSQDRDYEQYF. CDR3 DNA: TGTGCCAGCAGCCAAGACAGAGACTACGAGCAGTACTTC.

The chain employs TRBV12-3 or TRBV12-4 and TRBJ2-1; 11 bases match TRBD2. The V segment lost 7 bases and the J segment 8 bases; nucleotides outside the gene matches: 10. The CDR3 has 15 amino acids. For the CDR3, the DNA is TGTGCCAGCATGCTTCCGGGACTAGCGGCCCATGAGCAGTTCTTC. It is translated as CASMLPGLAAHEQFF.

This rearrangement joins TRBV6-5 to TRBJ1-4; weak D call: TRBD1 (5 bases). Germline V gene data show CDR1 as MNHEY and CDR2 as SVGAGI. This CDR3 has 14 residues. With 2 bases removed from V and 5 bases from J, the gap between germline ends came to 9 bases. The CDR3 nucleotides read TGTGCCAGCAGTTACGGTGACAGAAATGAAAAACTGTTTTTT. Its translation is CASSYGDRNEKLFF.

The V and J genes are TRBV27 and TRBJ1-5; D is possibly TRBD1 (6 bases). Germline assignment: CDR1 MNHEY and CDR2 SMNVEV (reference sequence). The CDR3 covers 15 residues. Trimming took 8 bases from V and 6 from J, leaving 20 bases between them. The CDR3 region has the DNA TGTGCCAGCGCCCAAACAGGGTATCTTAGTCAGCCCCAGCATTTT. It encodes CASAQTGYLSQPQHF.

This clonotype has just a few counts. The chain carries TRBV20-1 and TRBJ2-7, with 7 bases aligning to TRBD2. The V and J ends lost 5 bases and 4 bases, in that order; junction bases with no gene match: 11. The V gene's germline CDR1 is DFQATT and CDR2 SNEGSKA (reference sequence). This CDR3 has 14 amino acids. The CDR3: CSAGGVSGVYEQYF. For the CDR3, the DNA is TGCAGTGCTGGAGGGGTGAGCGGGGTATACGAGCAGTACTTC.

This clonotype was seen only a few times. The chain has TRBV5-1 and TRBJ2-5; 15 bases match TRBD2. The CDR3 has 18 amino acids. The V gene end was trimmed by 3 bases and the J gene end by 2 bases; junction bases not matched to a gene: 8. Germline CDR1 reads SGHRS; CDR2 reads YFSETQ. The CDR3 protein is CASSSGLAGGNRQETQYF. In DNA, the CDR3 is TGCGCCAGCAGCTCGGGACTAGCGGGGGGCAACCGACAAGAGACCCAGTACTTC.

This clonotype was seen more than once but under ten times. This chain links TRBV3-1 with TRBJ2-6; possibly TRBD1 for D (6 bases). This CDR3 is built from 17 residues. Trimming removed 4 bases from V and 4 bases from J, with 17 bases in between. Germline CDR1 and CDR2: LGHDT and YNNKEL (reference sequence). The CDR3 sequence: CASSPTSTGDGANVLTF. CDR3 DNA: TGTGCCAGCAGCCCTACATCGACAGGCGACGGGGCCAACGTCCTGACTTTC.

Written as DNA, the CDR3 is TGTGCCAGCAGCTTGATGGGGACAGGGGGCGCGGGCACTGAAGCTTTCTTT. This codes for CASSLMGTGGAGTEAFF. V and J are TRBV5-4 and TRBJ1-1, with 12 bases aligning to TRBD1. The trim removed 1 base at V and 4 bases at J, leaving 8 bases unmatched. Germline V gene lookup returns CDR1 SGHNT and CDR2 YYREEE (reference sequence). The CDR3 is 17 amino acids.

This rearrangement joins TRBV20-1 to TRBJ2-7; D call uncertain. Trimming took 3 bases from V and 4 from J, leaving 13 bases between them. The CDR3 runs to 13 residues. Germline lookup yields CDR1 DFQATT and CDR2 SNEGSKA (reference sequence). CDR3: CSASPSGVYEQYF. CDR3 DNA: TGCAGTGCTAGTCCCTCCGGTGTGTACGAGCAGTACTTC.

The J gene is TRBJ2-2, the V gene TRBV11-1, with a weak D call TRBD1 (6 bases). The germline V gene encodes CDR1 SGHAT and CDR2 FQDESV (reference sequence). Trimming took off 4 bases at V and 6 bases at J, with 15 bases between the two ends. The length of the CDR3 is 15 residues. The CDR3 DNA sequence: TGTGCCAGCAGCTCCCACCCAGGGGCTGCCGGGGAGCTGTTTTTT. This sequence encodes CASSSHPGAAGELFF.

The CDR3 coding sequence is TGTGCCAGCAACTCCCACGAGGGAGATACGCAGTATTTT. Translated: CASNSHEGDTQYF. The rearrangement uses TRBV2 and TRBJ2-3, with D possibly matching TRBD2 (5 bases). The CDR3 is 13 residues long. V lost 7 bases, J lost 5 bases, and 13 bases lay in between. The germline gives CDR1 SNHLY, CDR2 FYNNEI.

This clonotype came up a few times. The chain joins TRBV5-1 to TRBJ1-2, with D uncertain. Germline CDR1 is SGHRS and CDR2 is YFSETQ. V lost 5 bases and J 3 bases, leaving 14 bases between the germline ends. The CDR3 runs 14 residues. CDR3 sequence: CASSSKGSDYGYTF. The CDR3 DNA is TGCGCCAGCAGTTCAAAGGGATCCGACTATGGCTACACCTTC.

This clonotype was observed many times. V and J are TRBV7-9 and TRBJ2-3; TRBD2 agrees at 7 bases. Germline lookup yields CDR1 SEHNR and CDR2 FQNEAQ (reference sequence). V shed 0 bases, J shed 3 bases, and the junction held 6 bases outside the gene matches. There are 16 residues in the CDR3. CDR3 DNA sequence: TGTGCCAGCAGCTTAGCGGTTAGCGGGCTTACAGATACGCAGTATTTT. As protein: CASSLAVSGLTDTQYF.

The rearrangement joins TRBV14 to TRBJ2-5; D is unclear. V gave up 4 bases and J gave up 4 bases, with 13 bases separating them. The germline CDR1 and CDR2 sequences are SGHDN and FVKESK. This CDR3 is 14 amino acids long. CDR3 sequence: CASSRRTNLETQYF. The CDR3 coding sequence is TGTGCCAGCAGCCGTCGTACTAACTTAGAGACCCAGTACTTC.

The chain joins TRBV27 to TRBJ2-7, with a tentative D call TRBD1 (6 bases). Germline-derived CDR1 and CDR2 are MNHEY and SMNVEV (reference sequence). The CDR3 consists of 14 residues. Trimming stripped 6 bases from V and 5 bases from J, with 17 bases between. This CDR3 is CASRGEGDLHEQYF. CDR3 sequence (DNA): TGTGCCAGCAGGGGAGAGGGGGATCTCCACGAGCAGTACTTC.

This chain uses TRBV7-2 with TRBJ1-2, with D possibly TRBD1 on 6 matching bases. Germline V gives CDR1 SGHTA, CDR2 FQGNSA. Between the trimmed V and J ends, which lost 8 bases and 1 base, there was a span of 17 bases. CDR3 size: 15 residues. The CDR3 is CASGFDRNYNYGYTF. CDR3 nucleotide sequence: TGTGCCAGCGGATTCGACAGGAACTATAACTATGGCTACACCTTC.

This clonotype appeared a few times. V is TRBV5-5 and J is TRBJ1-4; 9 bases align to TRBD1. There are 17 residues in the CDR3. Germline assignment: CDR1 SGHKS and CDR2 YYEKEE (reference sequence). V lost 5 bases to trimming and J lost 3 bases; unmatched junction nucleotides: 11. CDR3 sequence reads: CASRDRGGEMANEKLFF. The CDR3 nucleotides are TGTGCCAGCAGGGACAGGGGAGGAGAGATGGCTAATGAAAAACTGTTTTTT.

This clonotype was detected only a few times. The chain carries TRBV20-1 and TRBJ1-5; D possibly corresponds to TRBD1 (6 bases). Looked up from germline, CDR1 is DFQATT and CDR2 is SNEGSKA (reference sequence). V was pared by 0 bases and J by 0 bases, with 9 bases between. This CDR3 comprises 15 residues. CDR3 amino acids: CSARDKGDSNQPQHF. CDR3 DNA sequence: TGCAGTGCTAGAGATAAGGGGGATAGCAATCAGCCCCAGCATTTT.

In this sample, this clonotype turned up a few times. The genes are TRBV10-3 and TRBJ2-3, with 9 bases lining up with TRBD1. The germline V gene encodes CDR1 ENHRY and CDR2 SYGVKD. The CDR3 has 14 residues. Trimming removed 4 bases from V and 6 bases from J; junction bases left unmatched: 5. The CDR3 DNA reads TGTGCCATCAGTGGGACAGGGGCTGGGGATACGCAGTATTTT. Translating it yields CAISGTGAGDTQYF.

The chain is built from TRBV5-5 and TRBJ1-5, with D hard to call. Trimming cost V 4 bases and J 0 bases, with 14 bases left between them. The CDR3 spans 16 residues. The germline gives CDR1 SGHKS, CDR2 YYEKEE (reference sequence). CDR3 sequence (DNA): TGTGCCAGCAGCCTCCCGCCGGGTTATAGCAATCAGCCCCAGCATTTT. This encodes CASSLPPGYSNQPQHF. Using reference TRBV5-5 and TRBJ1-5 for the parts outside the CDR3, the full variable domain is DAGVTQSPTHLIKTRGQQVTLRCSPISGHKSVSWYQQVLGQGPQFIFQYYEKEERGRGNFPDRFSARQFPNYSSELNVNALLLGDSALYLCASSLPPGYSNQPQHFGDGTRLSIL.

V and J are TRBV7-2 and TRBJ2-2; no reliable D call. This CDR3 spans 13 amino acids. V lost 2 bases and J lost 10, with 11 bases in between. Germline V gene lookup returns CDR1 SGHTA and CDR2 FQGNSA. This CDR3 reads CASSLKANKELFF. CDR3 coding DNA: TGTGCCAGCAGCTTAAAGGCCAATAAGGAGCTGTTTTTT.